These 13 T cell receptor beta chains share one sample of origin, sequenced in a study of shared clonotypes between healthy human individuals. Naive CD8 cells comprised CD45RO-negative, CCR7-positively selected cells, excluding terminally differentiated effector memory CD45RA+ cells. TCRdb keeps only in-frame clones here, not all; method: immunoSEQ multiplex PCR. The sample includes approximately 2,000,000 clones, just over 90% seen only once; the top ten take over 1.5%. The sequenced sample consisted of naive CD8+ T cells from PBMCs. The receptors here all came from a man aged 18 to 30 in good health. Some clones in this sample may be carry-over from other donors' samples.

This rearrangement joins TRBV29-1 to TRBJ2-7; D is uncertain. Trimming removed 4 bases at V and 2 bases at J, with 9 bases between. Germline V gives CDR1 SQVTM, CDR2 ANQGSEA. The CDR3 contains 12 residues. The DNA for the CDR3 is TGCAGCGTTGGCGTGGGAACCTACGAGCAGTACTTC. Encoded protein: CSVGVGTYEQYF.

The chain employs TRBV2 and TRBJ1-4; TRBD1 might be the D (5 bases). CDR3 length equals 17 residues. Germline CDR1 is SNHLY and CDR2 is FYNNEI. V was pared by 1 base and J by 3 bases, with 15 bases between. The CDR3 nucleotides read TGTGCCAGCAGTGAAGTGCGGGACCGAGGGGCTAATGAAAAACTGTTTTTT. It yields the protein CASSEVRDRGANEKLFF.

The V call is TRBV13, the J call TRBJ1-1; 7 positions match TRBD1. CDR3 length: 16 amino acids. The ends lost 5 bases at V and 4 bases at J; junction bases unmatched: 13. CDR1 PRHDT and CDR2 FYEKMQ come from the germline V gene (reference sequence). The CDR3 here is CASSPDLGQKVTEAFF. The CDR3 DNA reads as TGTGCCAGCAGCCCCGACTTGGGACAGAAGGTCACTGAAGCTTTCTTT. The full variable domain, completed using reference TRBV13 and TRBJ1-1, is AAGVIQSPRHLIKEKRETATLKCYPIPRHDTVYWYQQGPGQDPQFLISFYEKMQSDKGSIPDRFSAQQFSDYHSELNMSSLELGDSALYFCASSPDLGQKVTEAFFGQGTRLTVV.

The chain carries TRBV27 and TRBJ1-1; D unclear. CDR3 length: 13 amino acids. Trimming removed 2 bases from V and 4 bases from J, with 8 bases in between. CDR1 is MNHEY and CDR2 is SMNVEV in the germline V gene (reference sequence). The CDR3 sequence: CASSLISGTEAFF. In DNA, the CDR3 is TGTGCCAGCAGTTTAATCAGCGGCACTGAAGCTTTCTTT.

This clone appeared once. The chain joins TRBV9 to TRBJ2-2; 10 bases match TRBD2. The CDR3 spans 16 residues. Trimming cost V 2 bases and J 5 bases; bases outside gene matches: 6. Germline CDR1 is SGDLS and CDR2 is YYNGEE. The CDR3: CASSVAAGGQTGELFF. The CDR3 region has the DNA TGTGCCAGCAGCGTCGCAGCGGGAGGGCAAACCGGGGAGCTGTTTTTT.

The J gene is TRBJ2-1, the V gene TRBV27; the D gene is possibly TRBD1 (5 bases). The V and J ends lost 5 bases and 7 bases respectively, with 18 bases between them. The germline gives CDR1 MNHEY, CDR2 SMNVEV (reference sequence). The CDR3 is 15 amino acids. The CDR3 DNA reads as TGTGCCAGCAGTCACCCCCCGGCAGGGTGGAATGAGCAGTTCTTC. Protein: CASSHPPAGWNEQFF.

The chain uses TRBV4-1 and TRBJ2-3, with TRBD1 matching 9 bases. Germline lookup yields CDR1 MGHRA and CDR2 YSYEKL. J was trimmed by 6 bases and V by 5 bases; bases with no gene match: 12. This CDR3 comprises 16 residues. CDR3 nucleotides: TGCGCCAGCAGCATAGCACAGGGGGCGGCTTTGGATACGCAGTATTTT. Protein sequence: CASSIAQGAALDTQYF.

The chain combines TRBV5-4 with TRBJ2-7; 8 positions match TRBD2. V lost 5 bases, J lost 2 bases, and 6 bases stayed unmatched. The CDR3 covers 14 residues. Looked up from germline, CDR1 is SGHNT and CDR2 is YYREEE (reference sequence). The CDR3 spells CASSPGGVAYEQYF. The CDR3, as DNA: TGTGCCAGCAGTCCGGGAGGGGTCGCCTACGAGCAGTACTTC.

The gene calls are TRBV7-9 and TRBJ1-1; TRBD1 might be the D (5 bases). The CDR3 loop spans 16 amino acids. Germline CDR1 and CDR2: SEHNR and FQNEAQ (reference sequence). Trimming took 1 base from V and 0 from J, leaving 12 bases between them. CDR3 nucleotide sequence: TGTGCCAGCAGCTTAGTTATCCGGGGGATGAACACTGAAGCTTTCTTT. Protein sequence: CASSLVIRGMNTEAFF.

V gene TRBV4-1 combines with J gene TRBJ2-1; D unresolved. Trimming pared 3 bases from V and 0 bases from J, leaving 15 bases between. The CDR3 runs 17 residues. Germline CDR1 MGHRA, CDR2 YSYEKL. The CDR3 coding sequence is TGCGCCAGCAGCCATCTGGATGGGGTTATCTCCTACAATGAGCAGTTCTTC. Amino acids: CASSHLDGVISYNEQFF.

The J gene is TRBJ2-5, the V gene TRBV19; D is possibly TRBD1 or TRBD2 (5 bases each). V was cut by 8 bases and J by 5 bases, with 15 bases left in between. Germline CDR1 reads LNHDA; CDR2 reads SQIVND (reference sequence). The CDR3 is made up of 13 amino acids. The CDR3 DNA reads as TGTGCCAGTCCCGGGGCAGTGTATGAGACCCAGTACTTC. Its translation is CASPGAVYETQYF.

This clone showed up just once. The chain carries TRBV10-3 and TRBJ2-7; 8 bases line up with TRBD2. V shed 2 bases, J shed 6 bases, and the junction held 6 bases outside the gene matches. CDR3 length: 14 residues. Germline CDR1 is ENHRY and CDR2 is SYGVKD. CDR3 sequence (DNA): TGTGCCATCAGTGAGAGCGGGAGAGTCTCCGAGCAGTACTTC. This sequence encodes CAISESGRVSEQYF.

The gene calls are TRBV7-7 and TRBJ2-7; D might be TRBD2 (5 bases). The germline gives CDR1 SSHAT, CDR2 FNYEAQ (reference sequence). This CDR3 is built from 15 residues. The V end lost 1 base, the J end lost 0 bases, and 10 bases lay between the germline ends. The CDR3 region has the DNA TGTGCCAGCAGCTTAGGTCCAGCGGACTCCTACGAGCAGTACTTC. Protein sequence: CASSLGPADSYEQYF.